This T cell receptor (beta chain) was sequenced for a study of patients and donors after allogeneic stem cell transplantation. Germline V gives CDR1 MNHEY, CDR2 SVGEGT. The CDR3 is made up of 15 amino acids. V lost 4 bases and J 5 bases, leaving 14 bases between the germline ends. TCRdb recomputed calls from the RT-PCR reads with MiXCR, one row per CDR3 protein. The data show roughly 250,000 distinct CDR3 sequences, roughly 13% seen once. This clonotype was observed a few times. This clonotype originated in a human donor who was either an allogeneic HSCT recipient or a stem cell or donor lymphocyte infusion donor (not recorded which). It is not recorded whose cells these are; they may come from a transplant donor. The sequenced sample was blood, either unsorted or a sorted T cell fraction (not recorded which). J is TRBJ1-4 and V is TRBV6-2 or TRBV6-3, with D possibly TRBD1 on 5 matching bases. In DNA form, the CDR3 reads TGTGCCAGCAGTTTCGCGGGACTGGGAAATGAAAAACTGTTTTTT. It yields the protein CASSFAGLGNEKLFF.